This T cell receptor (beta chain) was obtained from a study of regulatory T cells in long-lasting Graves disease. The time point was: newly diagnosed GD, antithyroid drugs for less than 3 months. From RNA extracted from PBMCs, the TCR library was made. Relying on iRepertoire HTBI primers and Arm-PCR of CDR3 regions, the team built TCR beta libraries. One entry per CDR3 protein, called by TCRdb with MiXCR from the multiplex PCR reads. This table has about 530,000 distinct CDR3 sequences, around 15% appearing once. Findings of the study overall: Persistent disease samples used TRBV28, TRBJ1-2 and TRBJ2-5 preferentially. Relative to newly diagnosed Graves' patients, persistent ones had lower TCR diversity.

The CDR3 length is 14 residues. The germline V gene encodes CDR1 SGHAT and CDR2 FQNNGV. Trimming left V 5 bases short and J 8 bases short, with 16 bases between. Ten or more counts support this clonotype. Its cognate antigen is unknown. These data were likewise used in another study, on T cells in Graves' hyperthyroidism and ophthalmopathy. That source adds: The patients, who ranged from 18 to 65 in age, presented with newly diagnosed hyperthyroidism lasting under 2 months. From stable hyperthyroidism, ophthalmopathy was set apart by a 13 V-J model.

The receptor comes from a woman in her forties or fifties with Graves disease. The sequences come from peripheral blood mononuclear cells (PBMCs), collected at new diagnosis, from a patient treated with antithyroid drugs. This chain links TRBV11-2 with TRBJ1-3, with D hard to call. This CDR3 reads CASSGSWPGYTIYF. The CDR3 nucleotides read TGTGCCAGCAGCGGTAGTTGGCCGGGATACACCATATATTTT.